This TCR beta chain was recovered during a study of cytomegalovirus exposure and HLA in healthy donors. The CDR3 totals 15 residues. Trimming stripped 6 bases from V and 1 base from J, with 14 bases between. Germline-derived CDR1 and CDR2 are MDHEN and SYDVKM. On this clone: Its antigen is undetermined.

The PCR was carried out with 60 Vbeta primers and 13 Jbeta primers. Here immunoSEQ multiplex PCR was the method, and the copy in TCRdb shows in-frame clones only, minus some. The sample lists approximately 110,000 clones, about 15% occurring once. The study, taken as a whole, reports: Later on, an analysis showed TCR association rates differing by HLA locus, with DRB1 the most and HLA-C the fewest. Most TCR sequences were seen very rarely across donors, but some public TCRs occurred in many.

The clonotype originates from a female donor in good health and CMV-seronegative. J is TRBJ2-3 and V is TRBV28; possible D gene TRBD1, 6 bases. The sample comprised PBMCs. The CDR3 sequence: CASSERGSRTDTQYF. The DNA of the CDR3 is TGTGCCAGCAGCGAAAGGGGGTCTCGCACAGATACGCAGTATTTT.